The 26 T cell receptor beta chains presented below share a single source sample, sequenced in a study of T cell repertoires in cytomegalovirus infection. For these TCRs, the target antigens are not known. TCRdb called the reads again in MiXCR, with one record for every CDR3 protein. This sample has a few hundred thousand distinct CDR3 sequences, with roughly 25% found just once. The input for sequencing was cultured PBMCs, taken from culture after CMV antigen stimulation. These receptors originate from a human donor in good health (CMV status not recorded). Some clones in this sample may be carry-over from other donors' samples.

Only a few counts were recorded for this clonotype. The V call is TRBV27, the J call TRBJ2-1; 8 bases align to TRBD2. Germline assignment: CDR1 MNHEY and CDR2 SMNVEV (reference sequence). CDR3 length equals 15 residues. Trimming removed 6 bases from V and 1 base from J; junction bases left unmatched: 5. The CDR3 loop is CASSQTSASYNEQFF. The CDR3 bases are TGTGCCAGCAGCCAGACTAGCGCTTCCTACAATGAGCAGTTCTTC.

This clonotype was picked up many times. This chain uses TRBV7-2 with TRBJ2-1; D might be TRBD2 (5 bases). Trimming took off 0 bases at V and 3 bases at J, with 9 bases between the two ends. The CDR3 contains 15 residues. Per germline, CDR1 SGHTA and CDR2 FQGNSA. CDR3 nucleotides: TGTGCCAGCAGCTTAGCAGGGAGTGTCTACAATGAGCAGTTCTTC. It encodes CASSLAGSVYNEQFF.

This clonotype was recorded a few times. V is TRBV7-8 and J is TRBJ2-7; 8 nucleotides match TRBD2. The CDR3 length is 15 residues. CDR1 and CDR2 from the germline V gene are SGHVS and FQNEAQ. V was clipped by 5 bases and J by 0 bases; unmatched bases: 6. The CDR3: CASSPRSGSSYEQYV. As DNA, the CDR3 is TGTGCCAGCAGCCCCCGGAGCGGGAGCTCCTACGAGCAGTACGTC.

V is TRBV6-2 or TRBV6-3 and J is TRBJ2-5, with D possibly matching TRBD2 (6 bases). Trimming shortened V by 1 base and J by 2 bases, and 14 bases separated the two germline ends. CDR1 MNHEY and CDR2 SVGEGT come from the germline V gene. The CDR3 is 16 residues long. CDR3: CASSYFGGDGQETQYF. CDR3 nucleotides: TGTGCCAGCAGTTACTTTGGCGGGGACGGACAAGAGACCCAGTACTTC.

The rearrangement uses TRBV20-1 and TRBJ2-1; D uncertain. Germline V gene sequence: CDR1 DFQATT, CDR2 SNEGSKA (reference sequence). The CDR3 consists of 13 residues. V was shortened by 5 bases and J by 4 bases, with 12 bases between the two germline ends. CDR3 in DNA: TGCAGTGCTTTCGGACGAGATTACAATGAGCAGTTCTTC. Translating gives CSAFGRDYNEQFF.

Regarding this clonotype: A clone one base away is much larger, so this may be a read error. The genes are TRBV7-9 and TRBJ1-5, with D perhaps TRBD1 (5 bases). This CDR3 is built from 15 residues. The V gene's germline CDR1 is SEHNR and CDR2 FQNEAQ (reference sequence). V was clipped by 5 bases and J by 0 bases, with 11 bases between them. CDR3 residues: CASSGTVGSNQPQHF. The CDR3 coding sequence is TGTGCCAGCAGCGGGACTGTGGGTAGCAATCAGCCCCAGCATTTT. Full variable domain (rest looked up from reference TRBV7-9 and TRBJ1-5): DTGVSQNPRHKITKRGQNVTFRCDPISEHNRLYWYRQTLGQGPEFLTYFQNEAQLEKSRLLSDRFSAERPKGSFSTLEIQRTEQGDSAMYLCASSGTVGSNQPQHFGDGTRLSIL.

The CDR3 region has the DNA TGTGCCAGCACCCAGTACCTGGGACAGGGGGCCTACAATGAGCAGTTCTTC. It yields the protein CASTQYLGQGAYNEQFF. The chain has TRBV7-9 and TRBJ2-1, with TRBD1 matching 11 bases. Looked up from germline, CDR1 is SEHNR and CDR2 is FQNEAQ (reference sequence). The CDR3 covers 17 residues. V was pared by 7 bases and J by 2 bases, with 10 bases of the junction left unmatched.

This clonotype was counted at least ten times. V is TRBV7-6 and J is TRBJ2-2, with a weak D call TRBD2 (5 bases). The CDR3 loop spans 16 amino acids. Germline V gene sequence: CDR1 SGHVS, CDR2 FNYEAQ. The germline V and J ends were trimmed by 5 bases and 0 bases, with 13 bases remaining between them. For the CDR3, the DNA is TGTGCCAGCAGCGCGCTTTTCGGGGCGAACACCGGGGAGCTGTTTTTT. This translates into CASSALFGANTGELFF.

The chain combines TRBV19 with TRBJ2-5, with 8 bases identical to TRBD2. This CDR3 has 15 amino acids. Per the germline V gene, CDR1 is LNHDA and CDR2 is SQIVND (reference sequence). Losses at the gene ends were 7 bases for V and 2 bases for J; bases not matched to a gene: 9. The CDR3 loop is CASTWSGSGQETQYF. Here the CDR3 DNA reads TGTGCCAGTACCTGGAGCGGGAGTGGTCAAGAGACCCAGTACTTC.

The chain links TRBV5-4 to TRBJ2-3, with D perhaps TRBD1 or TRBD2 (5 bases each). Germline assignment: CDR1 SGHNT and CDR2 YYREEE (reference sequence). The CDR3 runs to 14 residues. V lost 3 bases and J 3 bases, leaving 11 bases between the germline ends. DNA for the CDR3: TGTGCCAGCAGCTCGGGACGGTATACAGATACGCAGTATTTT. It specifies CASSSGRYTDTQYF.

This clonotype was detected ten times or more. This chain uses TRBV7-2 with TRBJ2-2; 7 bases agree with TRBD2. Germline CDR1 SGHTA, CDR2 FQGNSA. The CDR3 consists of 15 residues. Trimming at V came to 10 bases and at J to 1 base, leaving 9 bases not matched to a gene. CDR3 nucleotide sequence: TGTGCCACCTCCCTGGTAGCGGGGAACACCGGGGAGCTGTTTTTT. Translating gives CATSLVAGNTGELFF. Full variable domain (missing parts from reference TRBV7-2 and TRBJ2-2): GAGVSQSPSNKVTEKGKDVELRCDPISGHTALYWYRQSLGQGLEFLIYFQGNSAPDKSGLPSDRFSAERTGGSVSTLTIQRTQQEDSAVYLCATSLVAGNTGELFFGEGSRLTVL.

This clonotype was seen a few times. In DNA form, the CDR3 reads TGTGCCAGCTCACCCGTCCTGATGGGGACTATATACAATGAGCAGTTCTTC. Its protein is CASSPVLMGTIYNEQFF. The chain links TRBV18 to TRBJ2-1; 7 nucleotides line up with TRBD2. Germline V gene data show CDR1 as KGHSH and CDR2 as LQKENI. The CDR3 is made up of 17 amino acids. V gave up 3 bases and J gave up 4 bases; unmatched junction bases: 12. The full variable domain, its missing parts supplied by reference TRBV18 and TRBJ2-1, is NAGVMQNPRHLVRRRGQEARLRCSPMKGHSHVYWYRQLPEEGLKFMVYLQKENIIDESGMPKERFSAEFPKEGPSILRIQQVVRGDSAAYFCASSPVLMGTIYNEQFFGPGTRLTVL.

This clonotype was seen repeatedly, ten times or more. The chain joins TRBV7-9 to TRBJ2-2; 10 bases fit TRBD1. This CDR3 spans 16 amino acids. CDR1 SEHNR and CDR2 FQNEAQ come from the germline V gene (reference sequence). The J segment lost 3 bases and the V segment lost 5 bases, leaving 6 bases of the junction unmatched. The DNA of the CDR3 is TGTGCCAGCAGCCCCCGGACAGGGGGATACACCGGGGAGCTGTTTTTT. Protein: CASSPRTGGYTGELFF.

In its sample, this clonotype was seen a few times. The chain is built from TRBV12-5 and TRBJ1-2; 7 bases agree with TRBD1. V lost 2 bases and J lost 8; bases outside the gene matches: 8. From germline, CDR1 is LGHNT and CDR2 FRNRAP. The CDR3 spans 14 residues. Here the CDR3 reads CASGLRIQGSGYTF. The DNA for the CDR3 is TGTGCTAGTGGTTTGCGAATACAGGGGAGCGGCTACACCTTC.

This clonotype was observed a single time. The chain is built from TRBV11-3 and TRBJ1-1; the D gene is possibly TRBD1 (6 bases). Trimming shortened V by 2 bases and J by 8 bases, and 12 bases separated the two germline ends. Looked up from germline, CDR1 is SGHNT and CDR2 is YENEEA. The length of the CDR3 is 13 residues. This chain's CDR3 is CASSLRSDREAFF. The DNA of the CDR3 is TGTGCCAGCAGCTTACGATCAGACAGGGAAGCTTTCTTT.

This clonotype was recorded a few times. The V call is TRBV4-3, the J call TRBJ2-1; 9 bases align to TRBD1. Germline V CDR1 and CDR2: LGHNA, YSLEER. The CDR3 length is 18 residues. The V and J ends lost 0 bases and 2 bases, in that order; junction bases with no gene match: 8. The CDR3 loop reads CASSQDPPGQGPYNEQFF. CDR3 coding DNA: TGCGCCAGCAGCCAAGACCCACCGGGACAGGGTCCCTACAATGAGCAGTTCTTC.

A single count supports this clonotype. The genes are TRBV6-2 or TRBV6-3 and TRBJ2-3, with D possibly matching TRBD1 (5 bases). Trimming removed 3 bases from V and 2 bases from J, with 15 bases in between. Germline CDR1 and CDR2: MNHEY and SVGEGT. CDR3 length equals 16 residues. The CDR3 is CASSYLGESVTDTQYF. The DNA of the CDR3 is TGTGCCAGCAGTTATTTAGGGGAATCCGTCACAGATACGCAGTATTTT.

This clonotype has a count of ten or more. The genes are TRBV28 and TRBJ1-2, with 7 bases lining up with TRBD1. Germline-derived CDR1 and CDR2 are MDHEN and SYDVKM. This CDR3 spans 13 amino acids. V shed 5 bases, J shed 5 bases, and the junction held 5 bases outside the gene matches. Written as DNA, the CDR3 is TGTGCCAGCAGTCTCACAGGGGTGTATGGCTACACCTTC. It is translated as CASSLTGVYGYTF.

This chain joins TRBV7-2 and TRBJ2-3; TRBD1 aligns across 9 bases. CDR1 and CDR2 (germline): SGHTA, FQGNSA. This CDR3 is built from 17 residues. The trim removed 5 bases at V and 7 bases at J, leaving 16 bases unmatched. The CDR3, as DNA: TGTGCCAGCAGCCCTAGCCCTACCGGGACAGGGTCGCATACGCAGTATTTT. Translating it yields CASSPSPTGTGSHTQYF.

The chain employs TRBV28 and TRBJ1-4, with 7 bases matching TRBD1. Per the germline V gene, CDR1 is MDHEN and CDR2 is SYDVKM. The CDR3 is 14 amino acids. With 5 bases clipped from V and 6 bases from J, the junction kept 6 bases outside the gene matches. CDR3 nucleotide sequence: TGTGCCAGCAGTCAACAGGGGAGAGATGAAAAACTGTTTTTT. Its protein is CASSQQGRDEKLFF.

This clonotype has a count of ten or more. The chain combines TRBV7-2 with TRBJ2-5, with D maybe TRBD1 (6 bases). CDR3 length equals 11 residues. In germline, CDR1 is SGHTA, CDR2 FQGNSA. Trimming removed 5 bases at V and 9 bases at J, with 10 bases between. CDR3 amino acids: CASSRNRAQYF. The CDR3 DNA follows: TGTGCCAGCAGCCGGAACAGGGCCCAGTACTTC.

V usage is TRBV6-2 or TRBV6-3 and J usage is TRBJ1-5; D may be TRBD1 (5 bases). The CDR3 runs to 14 residues. Per the germline V gene, CDR1 is MNHEY and CDR2 is SVGEGT. V lost 7 bases, J lost 3 bases, and 13 bases lay in between. CDR3 protein: CASKPGLPNQPQHF. CDR3 coding DNA: TGTGCCAGCAAGCCGGGACTCCCCAATCAGCCCCAGCATTTT.

The rearrangement joins TRBV24-1 to TRBJ1-1; D might be TRBD1 (6 bases). Germline CDR1 and CDR2: KGHDR and SFDVKD. This CDR3 contains 15 residues. Trimming removed 4 bases from V and 8 bases from J, with 19 bases in between. CDR3 in amino acids: CATSDNRVPIGEAFF. For the CDR3, the DNA is TGTGCCACCAGTGACAACAGGGTGCCAATAGGGGAAGCTTTCTTT.

V is TRBV4-1 and J is TRBJ2-1; 7 nucleotides match TRBD1. CDR1 MGHRA and CDR2 YSYEKL come from the germline V gene. The V segment lost 5 bases and the J segment 13 bases; nucleotides outside the gene matches: 20. The CDR3 is 16 residues long. The CDR3 protein is CASSARDSPPRPPQFF. CDR3 nucleotide sequence: TGCGCCAGCAGCGCCCGGGACAGCCCACCTCGTCCCCCACAGTTCTTC.

This clonotype was counted at least ten times. The genes are TRBV7-2 and TRBJ2-3, with TRBD2 matching 7 bases. CDR3 length: 19 amino acids. Germline assignment: CDR1 SGHTA and CDR2 FQGNSA. V lost 5 bases to trimming and J lost 2 bases; unmatched junction nucleotides: 19. In nucleotides, the CDR3 is TGTGCCAGCAGCCCACCCCAACGGCTAGCGGAGGGCATCACAGATACGCAGTATTTT. The encoded protein is CASSPPQRLAEGITDTQYF.

In its sample, this clonotype was seen many times. The rearrangement links TRBV29-1 to TRBJ1-5; the D gene is possibly TRBD1 (5 bases). Germline assignment: CDR1 SQVTM and CDR2 ANQGSEA. This CDR3 has 15 amino acids. The V and J ends lost 6 bases and 2 bases respectively, with 17 bases between them. As DNA, the CDR3 is TGCAGCGTGCTTTCAGGGCGCGCGGGCAATCAGCCCCAGCATTTT. Its protein product is CSVLSGRAGNQPQHF.